This T cell receptor (beta chain) was obtained from a study of cytomegalovirus exposure and HLA in healthy donors (dated by TCRdb to 2015 to 2018). Study-wide context: According to a later analysis, one platform produced both the 120 validation repertoires and the 666 repertoires of the first cohort. High-throughput TCR immunosequencing, statistical association of individual TCRs with disease status, and machine learning were combined to predict cytomegalovirus infection status. A separate validation cohort of roughly 110 different subjects was used in addition to the approximately 670-subject first cohort. The study aimed to test whether cataloging public T cell receptors could reveal signatures of past pathogen exposure.

Broader findings and caveats from the paper: A later analysis found that TCRs clustered in the first cohort also tended to co-occur in the 120 validation repertoires, with more than 90% of cluster scores above 0. The authors suggested that the approach could potentially be extended to other disease states and immunological phenotypes. In the study, around 150 TCR beta chains were listed as associated with cytomegalovirus. The classifier was reported to diagnose cytomegalovirus status with high specificity and sensitivity in both the original cohort and the validation cohort. Most TCR sequences were seen in very few donors, while some public TCRs were found in many individuals. A later analysis lacked HLA typing for the validation cohort, so it scored co-occurrence in that cohort across all 120 or so repertoires. In vitro tests confirmed that a few of the cytomegalovirus-associated TCR beta chains recognize cytomegalovirus antigens.

Remarks on this clone: Its specific antigen is unknown. No much larger clone is present one base from it, and per-base qualities are unavailable.

Separate from the approximately 700-subject first cohort, the validation cohort of roughly 130 subjects was the group to which the donors belonged. The CDR3 sequence holds 14 residues, the cysteine and phenylalanine included. Just CDR3 DNA is preserved here, 42 bases in frame from base 1. The junction shows trimming of 5 bases on V and 3 bases on J, plus 14 bases between the germline ends. CDR1 and CDR2 (MGHDK, SYGVNS) derive from the germline V gene. Libraries were built with the immunoSEQ multiplex PCR assay. The source study handled its data this way. To diagnose cytomegalovirus status from the catalog of TCR beta chain sequences, a statistical classification framework was built. Entries here come from immuneACCESS through TCRdb and include only in-frame sequences with V and J called. Some clones fail to appear in such tables; in the studies checked, an unresolved V gene covers under half of the shortfall, and the cause of the remainder is unknown. The D gene and trimming were derived from the DNA, and the V and J assignments and clone size from that table. A total of over 120,000 clones appear in this sample, over 80% of them only once. The ten largest clones represent roughly 6.7% of the sample.

Here the chain combines TRBV25-1 and TRBJ2-7; the best D guess is TRBD2, with 5 bases matching. The clonotype originates from a woman in her twenties or thirties in good health and CMV-seropositive. Sequencing was carried out using PBMCs. The CDR3 has the sequence CASSPAGLFYEQYF. The DNA sequence is TGTGCCAGCAGTCCTGCGGGCCTGTTCTACGAGCAGTACTTC.